This entry lists 9 T cell receptor beta chains sequenced from one sample in a study of T cell changes during pregnancy in multiple sclerosis. Using immunoSEQ multiplex PCR, the repertoire was profiled, and TCRdb retains in-frame clones only, with some absent. The repertoire has about 60,000 clones, roughly 91% of them found once; the top ten carry more than 2%. Sequences were derived from peripheral blood, sampled in the second trimester of pregnancy. The receptors stem from a female donor in good health, enrolled as a control in a pregnancy study.

V gene TRBV5-1 combines with J gene TRBJ2-7; 7 bases match TRBD2. V trimming: 0 bases; J trimming: 4 bases; junction bases outside the gene matches: 1. Germline V gives CDR1 SGHRS, CDR2 YFSETQ. The CDR3 has 13 residues. The CDR3: CASSLGGGYEQYF. In nucleotides, the CDR3 is TGCGCCAGCAGCTTGGGGGGGGGTTACGAGCAGTACTTC.

CDR3 protein: CASSSPQAGAEQYF. The CDR3 bases are TGTGCCAGCAGCTCACCCCAAGCGGGAGCCGAGCAGTACTTC. This sequence joins TRBV7-6 and TRBJ2-7, with TRBD2 identical over 8 bases. CDR3 length equals 14 residues. The germline V gene has CDR1 SGHVS and CDR2 FNYEAQ. Unmatched junction bases numbered 8, after V lost 4 bases and J lost 6 bases.

The gene calls are TRBV28 and TRBJ1-1; D remains ambiguous. The CDR3 has 17 residues. With 1 base removed from V and 0 bases from J, the gap between germline ends came to 15 bases. Germline V gene data show CDR1 as MDHEN and CDR2 as SYDVKM. The CDR3: CASSLLEGTDMNTEAFF. CDR3 sequence (DNA): TGTGCCAGCAGTTTATTAGAGGGAACTGACATGAACACTGAAGCTTTCTTT.

V and J are TRBV7-8 and TRBJ1-5; the match to TRBD1 covers 11 bases. This CDR3 has 18 amino acids. Germline CDR1 SGHVS, CDR2 FQNEAQ. V dropped 5 bases and J dropped 0; count of bases not matched to a gene: 9. CDR3: CASSPGTGGPFSNQPQHF. The CDR3 DNA reads TGTGCCAGCAGCCCAGGGACAGGGGGTCCCTTTAGCAATCAGCCCCAGCATTTT. Full variable domain (missing parts from reference TRBV7-8 and TRBJ1-5): GAGVSQSPRYKVAKRGQDVALRCDPISGHVSLFWYQQALGQGPEFLTYFQNEAQLDKSGLPSDRFFAERPEGSVSTLKIQRTQQEDSAVYLCASSPGTGGPFSNQPQHFGDGTRLSIL.

The rearrangement uses TRBV27 and TRBJ2-2; TRBD2 agrees at 11 bases. V lost 3 bases and J lost 6; bases outside the gene matches: 6. The CDR3 sequence is 16 residues long. CDR1 MNHEY and CDR2 SMNVEV come from the germline V gene (reference sequence). Written as DNA, the CDR3 is TGTGCCAGCAGTTTCGTAGCGGGAGGGCCCTCCGGGGAGCTGTTTTTT. Translated, it gives CASSFVAGGPSGELFF.

The chain employs TRBV10-3 and TRBJ1-3, with D hard to call. This CDR3 is built from 12 residues. Germline V CDR1 and CDR2: ENHRY, SYGVKD. The V end was cut by 1 base, the J end by 8 bases, with 6 bases between. CDR3: CAISEWSDTIYF. The DNA of the CDR3 is TGTGCCATCAGTGAGTGGAGCGACACCATATATTTT.

This chain joins TRBV27 and TRBJ2-7; D is unresolved. V was cut by 5 bases and J by 5 bases, with 10 bases left in between. There are 12 residues in the CDR3. Germline V gene sequence: CDR1 MNHEY, CDR2 SMNVEV (reference sequence). CDR3 amino acids: CASSPLNNEQYF. DNA of the CDR3: TGTGCCAGCAGTCCGTTAAACAACGAGCAGTACTTC.

This clone has a single count. The rearrangement links TRBV10-3 to TRBJ2-6; 9 positions agree with TRBD1. Unmatched junction bases numbered 2, after V lost 4 bases and J lost 1 base. CDR3 size: 16 residues. Germline V CDR1 and CDR2: ENHRY, SYGVKD. The CDR3, as DNA: TGTGCCATCAGTGCCGGACAGGGGTCTGGGGCCAACGTCCTGACTTTC. Translated, it gives CAISAGQGSGANVLTF.

The chain uses TRBV7-2 and TRBJ2-3; 8 bases are a match to TRBD2. The CDR3 totals 15 residues. The J segment lost 3 bases and the V segment lost 5 bases, leaving 7 bases of the junction unmatched. In germline, CDR1 is SGHTA, CDR2 FQGNSA. CDR3 amino acids: CASSPWIAGTDTQYF. CDR3 nucleotides: TGTGCCAGCAGCCCCTGGATAGCGGGAACAGATACGCAGTATTTT.